The TCR beta chain described here comes from a study of Ad26.COV2.S vaccination and SARS-CoV-2 variants. As for treatment: over 15 received Ad26.COV2.S at low or high dose, single or two shots; roughly 5 received placebo; per-sample allocation not given. Following the first vaccine or placebo injection, samples were taken on day 63. The germline CDR1 and CDR2 sequences are LNHNV and YYDKDF (reference sequence). After removal of 0 bases from V and 10 bases from J, the junction contained 12 bases not matched to a gene. The CDR3 is 16 amino acids. The data were produced by immunoSEQ multiplex PCR, yet TCRdb's version contains in-frame clones alone and is incomplete. Among 400,000 to 450,000 clones listed, about nine tenths were seen once.

This sequence joins TRBV15 and TRBJ2-1; TRBD1 matches at 7 bases. The receptor's source is a person between 18 and 59 years old who received the Ad26.COV2.S COVID-19 vaccine or a placebo. The sample consisted of peripheral blood, taken in a trial of Ad26.COV2.S vaccine versus placebo. The CDR3 DNA reads as TGTGCCACCAGCAGAGATAGGGCACAGGGGAGAATCGAGCAGTTCTTC. It is translated as CATSRDRAQGRIEQFF.